Described below is a single T cell receptor (beta chain) sequence and its context. What it binds is unknown. Time point indicated: cycle 4 day 1 (C4D1), after 5 to 7 weeks of nivolumab. All the patients suffered relapse after autologous stem cell transplantation, and brentuximab vedotin exposure differed. CDR1 and CDR2 from the germline V gene are LGHNA and YNFKEQ. With V trimmed by 1 base and J by 6 bases, 9 bases remained unmatched. This CDR3 region has 16 residues. This sample is drawn from a study of PD-1 blockade in classical Hodgkin lymphoma. Here immunoSEQ multiplex PCR was the method, and the copy in TCRdb shows in-frame clones only, minus some. The repertoire consists of about 89,000 clones, with roughly nine tenths occurring once and the leading ten covering 2.5% to 3.5%. Study findings and constraints: Baseline TCR diversity was reportedly lower in newly diagnosed patients than in healthy donors. It was reported as lower still in relapsed/refractory patients.

The source material was peripheral blood mononuclear cells (PBMCs), sampled before the fourth cycle of nivolumab. This chain uses TRBV4-2 with TRBJ2-1; 7 nucleotides match TRBD1. The origin of this receptor is a human donor with classical Hodgkin lymphoma. The CDR3 DNA sequence: TGTGCCAGCAGCCAAGCTGGGACAGTAGCCCCCAATGAGCAGTTCTTC. Translation gives CASSQAGTVAPNEQFF.